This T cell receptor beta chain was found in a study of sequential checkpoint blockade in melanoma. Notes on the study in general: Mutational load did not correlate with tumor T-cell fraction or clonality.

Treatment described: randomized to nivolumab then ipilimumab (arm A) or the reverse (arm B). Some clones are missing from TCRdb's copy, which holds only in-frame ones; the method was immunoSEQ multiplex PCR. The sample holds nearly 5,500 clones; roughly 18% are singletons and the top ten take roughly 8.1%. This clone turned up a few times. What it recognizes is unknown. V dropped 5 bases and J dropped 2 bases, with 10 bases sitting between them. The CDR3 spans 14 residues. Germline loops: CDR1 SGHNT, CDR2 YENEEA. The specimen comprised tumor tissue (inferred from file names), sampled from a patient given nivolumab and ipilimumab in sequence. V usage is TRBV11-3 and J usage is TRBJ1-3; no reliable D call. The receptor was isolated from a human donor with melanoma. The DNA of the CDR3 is TGTGCCAGCAGCCTACGCCGAACTGGAAACACCATATATTTT. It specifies CASSLRRTGNTIYF.